A selection of T cell receptor beta chains follows, all from one sample in a study of shared clonotypes between healthy human individuals. The protocol was immunoSEQ multiplex PCR, while the TCRdb copy is restricted to in-frame clones and leaves out a portion. The sample shows approximately 250,000 clones, under 80% of them seen only once. The sequencing input was memory CD4+ T cells sorted from blood. The source is a man younger than 45 in good health. The CDR3 runs from the conserved cysteine through the conserved F or W. The D gene is left open where the match is weak. Size tells how often a clone was seen (once, few, many) or the class of an expanded clone, and some rows leave it out.

V	size	D	J	CDR3	DNA
TRBV27	.	.	TRBJ1-2	CASSWGLGAGYTF	TGTGCCAGCAGTTGGGGGCTGGGGGCTGGCTACACCTTC
TRBV29-1	once	.	TRBJ1-2	CSVEARQYGYTF	TGCAGCGTTGAAGCGCGACAGTATGGCTACACCTTC
TRBV19	.	.	TRBJ1-5	CASSKRPGVNQPQHF	TGTGCCAGTAGTAAACGGCCGGGGGTAAATCAGCCCCAGCATTTT
TRBV4-2	.	.	TRBJ2-5	CASSEGARKETQYF	TGTGCCAGCAGCGAAGGGGCGCGGAAAGAGACCCAGTACTTC
TRBV13	.	TRBD2	TRBJ2-3	CASSFTSGLDTQYF	TGTGCCAGCAGTTTCACTAGCGGCTTAGATACGCAGTATTTT
TRBV2	.	.	TRBJ2-7	CASRQSSYEQYF	TGTGCCAGCAGGCAAAGCTCCTACGAGCAGTACTTC
TRBV7-6	.	TRBD2	TRBJ2-1	CASSPRAGGGNEQFF	TGTGCCAGCAGCCCAAGAGCGGGAGGGGGCAATGAGCAGTTCTTC
TRBV12-5	.	.	TRBJ2-5	CASAGFQETQYF	TGTGCTAGTGCGGGATTCCAAGAGACCCAGTACTTC
TRBV13	.	.	TRBJ2-7	CASSLGRLTYEQYF	TGTGCCAGCAGCTTGGGCAGGTTAACCTACGAGCAGTACTTC
TRBV9	.	.	TRBJ1-1	CASSVGTELRVTEAFF	TGTGCCAGCAGCGTAGGGACTGAATTGCGAGTGACTGAAGCTTTCTTT
TRBV19	.	TRBD1	TRBJ2-1	CASSIGRDRASGEQFF	TGTGCCAGTAGTATAGGACGTGACAGGGCTTCGGGGGAGCAGTTCTTC
TRBV19	once	.	TRBJ1-2	CASSMGANYGYTF	TGTGCCAGTAGTATGGGGGCAAACTATGGCTACACCTTC
TRBV6-5	few	.	TRBJ1-5	CASSQTGDQPQHF	TGTGCCAGCAGCCAGACAGGAGATCAGCCCCAGCATTTT
TRBV18	.	TRBD2	TRBJ2-3	CASSPPTLAGASTDTQYF	TGTGCCAGCTCACCACCGACACTAGCGGGAGCCAGCACAGATACGCAGTATTTT
TRBV30	few	.	TRBJ1-5	CAWSSSTGQPQHF	TGTGCCTGGAGTTCCTCCACGGGGCAGCCCCAGCATTTT
TRBV2	many	.	TRBJ1-5	CASSRQAYSNQPQHF	TGTGCCAGCAGTCGACAGGCTTATAGCAATCAGCCCCAGCATTTT
TRBV18	.	.	TRBJ2-2	CASSARGTGGDTGELFF	TGTGCCAGCTCAGCGAGGGGCACAGGAGGAGACACCGGGGAGCTGTTTTTT
TRBV18	once	.	TRBJ1-4	CASSPGREANEKLFF	TGTGCCAGCTCACCGGGCAGGGAGGCTAATGAAAAACTGTTTTTT
TRBV5-4	.	.	TRBJ2-2	CASSLGLVKNTGELFF	TGTGCCAGCAGCTTGGGTCTAGTTAAGAACACCGGGGAGCTGTTTTTT
TRBV15	.	TRBD2	TRBJ2-5	CATSHIAGETQYF	TGTGCCACCAGCCATATAGCGGGAGAGACCCAGTACTTC
TRBV19	few	TRBD1	TRBJ1-1	CASRAGQVTEAFF	TGTGCCAGTAGAGCTGGACAGGTCACTGAAGCTTTCTTT
TRBV25-1	.	.	TRBJ2-3	CASSVGAVDTQYF	TGTGCCAGCAGTGTGGGGGCGGTGGATACGCAGTATTTT
TRBV30	.	TRBD1	TRBJ2-1	CAWKWTGIYNEQFF	TGTGCCTGGAAGTGGACAGGGATTTACAATGAGCAGTTCTTC
TRBV10-1	.	.	TRBJ2-1	CASSEVGQDYNEQFF	TGCGCCAGCAGTGAGGTGGGACAAGACTACAATGAGCAGTTCTTC
TRBV5-1	.	TRBD1	TRBJ2-7	CASSSEGDRGSYEQYF	TGCGCCAGCAGTTCTGAGGGGGACAGGGGGTCCTACGAGCAGTACTTC
TRBV11-2	.	.	TRBJ2-3	CASSATGQLWTDTQYF	TGTGCCAGCAGCGCGACAGGCCAGCTGTGGACAGATACGCAGTATTTT
TRBV7-9	.	.	TRBJ2-3	CASSSTLRLAQKGDTQYF	TGTGCCAGCAGTTCCACCCTCCGGCTAGCACAAAAGGGAGATACGCAGTATTTT
TRBV30	.	.	TRBJ2-1	CAWSGASYNEQFF	TGTGCCTGGTCGGGGGCCTCCTACAATGAGCAGTTCTTC
TRBV6-1	.	.	TRBJ2-1	CASSEGLEPSEQFF	TGTGCCAGCAGTGAAGGGTTGGAGCCCAGTGAGCAGTTCTTC
TRBV27	.	.	TRBJ2-3	CASSPPLQGSTDTQYF	TGTGCCAGCAGTCCACCCCTCCAGGGGAGCACAGATACGCAGTATTTT
TRBV6-1	.	.	TRBJ2-7	CASSGGFHYEQYF	TGTGCCAGCAGTGGTGGGTTCCACTACGAGCAGTACTTC
TRBV18	few	.	TRBJ2-3	CASSPTRATDTQYF	TGTGCCAGCTCACCAACGAGGGCCACAGATACGCAGTATTTT
TRBV11-2	.	.	TRBJ2-4	CASSTGIIQYF	TGTGCCAGCAGCACCGGGATAATTCAGTACTTC
TRBV5-5	many	TRBD2	TRBJ2-7	CASSSVIAGLEAYEQYF	TGTGCCAGCAGCTCAGTGATAGCGGGTCTCGAGGCCTACGAGCAGTACTTC
TRBV6-1	.	.	TRBJ2-6	CASCRFSGANVLTF	TGTGCCAGCTGTAGGTTCTCTGGGGCCAACGTCCTGACTTTC
TRBV11-3	.	.	TRBJ2-1	CASSLGGGGDYNEQFF	TGTGCCAGCAGCTTAGGTGGGGGGGGCGACTACAATGAGCAGTTCTTC
TRBV27	.	.	TRBJ2-1	CASRRNSHNEQFF	TGTGCCAGCAGGCGGAACTCCCACAATGAGCAGTTCTTC
TRBV7-2	.	TRBD2	TRBJ2-1	CASSLRLAGTNEQFF	TGTGCCAGCAGCTTAAGACTAGCGGGTACCAATGAGCAGTTCTTC
TRBV7-9	.	.	TRBJ2-1	CASSPPGSYNEQFF	TGTGCCAGCAGCCCCCCCGGTTCCTACAATGAGCAGTTCTTC
TRBV25-1	.	TRBD2	TRBJ2-5	CASGGGRAVRETQYF	TGTGCCAGCGGAGGAGGGAGGGCCGTTCGGGAGACCCAGTACTTC
TRBV5-1	.	.	TRBJ2-7	CASSPRAGAYEQYF	TGCGCCAGCAGCCCACGGGCAGGAGCCTACGAGCAGTACTTC
TRBV29-1	.	.	TRBJ2-1	CSVEEQDNEQFF	TGCAGCGTTGAAGAACAGGACAATGAGCAGTTCTTC
TRBV6-6	.	.	TRBJ1-5	CASVQNPRSSNQPQHF	TGTGCCAGCGTCCAAAATCCCAGATCCAGCAATCAGCCCCAGCATTTT
TRBV23-1	.	.	TRBJ2-3	CASPRDDTDTQYF	TGCGCCAGCCCCAGGGATGACACAGATACGCAGTATTTT
TRBV30	.	TRBD2	TRBJ2-7	CARLQAGFSSYEQYF	TGTGCCCGACTTCAAGCGGGGTTTAGCTCCTACGAGCAGTACTTC
TRBV27	.	TRBD1	TRBJ1-5	CASKLQGSGQPQHF	TGTGCCAGCAAACTACAGGGGTCGGGGCAGCCCCAGCATTTT
TRBV19	.	.	TRBJ1-3	CATPPGPHSGNTIYF	TGTGCCACTCCACCGGGGCCGCACTCTGGAAACACCATATATTTT
TRBV28	.	.	TRBJ1-4	CASSFGSDGLFF	TGTGCCAGCAGTTTTGGGTCGGACGGACTGTTTTTT
TRBV5-4	.	.	TRBJ1-2	CASSLDGSNYGYTF	TGTGCCAGCAGCTTGGATGGCAGTAACTATGGCTACACCTTC
TRBV18	.	.	TRBJ1-4	CASSPQNFNEKLFF	TGTGCCAGCTCACCACAGAATTTTAATGAAAAACTGTTTTTT